The T cell receptor (beta chain) under discussion was sequenced for a study of blood T cell repertoires in COVID-19. Study details: Acute-phase and convalescent COVID-19 samples originated in the United States, Italy and Spain. Nucleic acid was either cDNA or gDNA, and it came from T cells, B-cell-depleted T cells, or PBMCs.

Methods used by the authors: How many nucleated cells were present was estimated from reference gene primer amplification. Using immunoSEQ multiplex PCR, the repertoire was profiled, and TCRdb retains in-frame clones only, with some absent. The V and J calls and clone size come from that table; D and trimming were worked out from the DNA. The sample consists of under 75,000 clones, 81% of them appearing once. CDR1 is LGHNA, CDR2 YNFKEQ, per germline. Trimming pared 0 bases from V and 4 bases from J, leaving 6 bases between. This CDR3 spans 13 amino acids. The chain couples TRBV4-2 to TRBJ1-1; no clear D. The TCR originated in a woman of 80 years or more with active or convalescent COVID-19. Sequencing was performed on peripheral blood. Written as DNA, the CDR3 is TGTGCCAGCAGCCAAGATTCGGTCACTGAAGCTTTCTTT. It specifies CASSQDSVTEAFF.